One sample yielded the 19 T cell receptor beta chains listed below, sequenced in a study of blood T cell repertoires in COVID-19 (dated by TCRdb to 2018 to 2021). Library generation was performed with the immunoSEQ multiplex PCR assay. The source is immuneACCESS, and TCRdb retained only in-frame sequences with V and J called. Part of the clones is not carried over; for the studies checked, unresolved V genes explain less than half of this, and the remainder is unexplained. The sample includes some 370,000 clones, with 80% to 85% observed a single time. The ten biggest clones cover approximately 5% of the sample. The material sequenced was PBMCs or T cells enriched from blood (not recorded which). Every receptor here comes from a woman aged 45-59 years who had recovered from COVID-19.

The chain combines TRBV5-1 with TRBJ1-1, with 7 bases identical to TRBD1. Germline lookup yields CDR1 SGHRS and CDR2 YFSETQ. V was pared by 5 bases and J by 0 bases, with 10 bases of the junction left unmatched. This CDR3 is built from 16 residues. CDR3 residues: CASRDDRASMNTEAFF. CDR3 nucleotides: TGCGCCAGCAGGGACGACAGGGCCTCAATGAACACTGAAGCTTTCTTT.

CDR3 sequence: CASSTSGKAFF. The CDR3 DNA follows: TGTGCCAGCAGCACGTCGGGAAAAGCTTTCTTT. The rearrangement links TRBV11-3 to TRBJ1-1; D gene unclear. The germline gives CDR1 SGHNT, CDR2 YENEEA. Trimming cost V 5 bases and J 9 bases, with 10 bases left between them. This CDR3 region has 11 residues. Based on the CDR3 plus reference TRBV11-3 and TRBJ1-1, the full variable domain is EAGVVQSPRYKIIEKKQPVAFWCNPISGHNTLYWYLQNLGQGPELLIRYENEEAVDDSQLPKDRFSAERLKGVDSTLKIQPAELGDSAVYLCASSTSGKAFFGQGTRLTVV.

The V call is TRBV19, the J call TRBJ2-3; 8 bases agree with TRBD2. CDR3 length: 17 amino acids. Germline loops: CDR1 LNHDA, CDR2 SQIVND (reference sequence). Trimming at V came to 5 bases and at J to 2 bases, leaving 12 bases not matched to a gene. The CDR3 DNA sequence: TGTGCCAGTAGTGCCCGGGGGGGGCAGGGACTCACAGATACGCAGTATTTT. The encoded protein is CASSARGGQGLTDTQYF.

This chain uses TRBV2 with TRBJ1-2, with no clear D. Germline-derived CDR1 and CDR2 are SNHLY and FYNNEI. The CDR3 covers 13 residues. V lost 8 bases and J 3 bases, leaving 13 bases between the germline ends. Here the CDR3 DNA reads TGTGCCAGCGGCGACTTAGAGGACTATGGCTACACCTTC. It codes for CASGDLEDYGYTF.

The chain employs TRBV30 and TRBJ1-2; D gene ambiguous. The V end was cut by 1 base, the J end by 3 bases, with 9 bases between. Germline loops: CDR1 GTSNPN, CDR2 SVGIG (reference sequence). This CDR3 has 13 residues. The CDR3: CAWSERFDYGYTF. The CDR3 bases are TGTGCCTGGAGTGAACGGTTTGACTATGGCTACACCTTC.

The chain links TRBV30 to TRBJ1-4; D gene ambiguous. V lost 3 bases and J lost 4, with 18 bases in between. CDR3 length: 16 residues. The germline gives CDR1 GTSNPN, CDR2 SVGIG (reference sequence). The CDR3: CAWRGRRGGLNEKLFF. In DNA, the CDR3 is TGTGCCTGGAGAGGACGTCGGGGAGGACTTAATGAAAAACTGTTTTTT.

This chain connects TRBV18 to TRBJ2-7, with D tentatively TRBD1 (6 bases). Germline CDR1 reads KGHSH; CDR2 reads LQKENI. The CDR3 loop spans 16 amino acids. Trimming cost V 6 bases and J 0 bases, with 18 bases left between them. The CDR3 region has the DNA TGTGCCAGCTCCCTAAGAGACAGGCCGCCCTCCTACGAGCAGTACTTC. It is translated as CASSLRDRPPSYEQYF.

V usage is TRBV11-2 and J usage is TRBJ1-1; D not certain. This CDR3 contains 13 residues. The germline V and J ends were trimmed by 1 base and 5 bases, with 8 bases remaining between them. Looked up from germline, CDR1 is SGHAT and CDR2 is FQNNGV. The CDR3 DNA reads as TGTGCCAGCAGCTTAGCAGGTGGGACTGAAGCTTTCTTT. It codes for CASSLAGGTEAFF.

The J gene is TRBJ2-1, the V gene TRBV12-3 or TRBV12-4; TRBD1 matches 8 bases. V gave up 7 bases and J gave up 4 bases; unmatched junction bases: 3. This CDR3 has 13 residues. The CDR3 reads CASNQGAYNEQFF. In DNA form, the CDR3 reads TGTGCCAGCAACCAGGGGGCGTACAATGAGCAGTTCTTC.

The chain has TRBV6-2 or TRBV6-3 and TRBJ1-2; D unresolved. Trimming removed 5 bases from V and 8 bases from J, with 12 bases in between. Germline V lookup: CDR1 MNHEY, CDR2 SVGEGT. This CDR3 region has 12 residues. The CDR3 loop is CASSKSPPGYTF. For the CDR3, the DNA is TGTGCCAGCAGTAAGAGCCCCCCGGGCTACACCTTC.

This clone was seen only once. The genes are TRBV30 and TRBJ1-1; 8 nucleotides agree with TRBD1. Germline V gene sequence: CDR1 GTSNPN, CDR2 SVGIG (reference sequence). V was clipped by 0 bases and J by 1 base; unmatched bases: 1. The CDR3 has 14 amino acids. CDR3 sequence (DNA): TGTGCCTGGAGTGTGGGACAGGCGAACACTGAAGCTTTCTTT. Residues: CAWSVGQANTEAFF.

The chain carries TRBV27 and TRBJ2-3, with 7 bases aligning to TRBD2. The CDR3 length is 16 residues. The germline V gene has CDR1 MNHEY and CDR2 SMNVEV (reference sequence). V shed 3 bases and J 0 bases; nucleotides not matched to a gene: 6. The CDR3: CASSFGGTTSTDTQYF. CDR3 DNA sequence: TGTGCCAGCAGTTTCGGGGGGACGACTAGCACAGATACGCAGTATTTT.

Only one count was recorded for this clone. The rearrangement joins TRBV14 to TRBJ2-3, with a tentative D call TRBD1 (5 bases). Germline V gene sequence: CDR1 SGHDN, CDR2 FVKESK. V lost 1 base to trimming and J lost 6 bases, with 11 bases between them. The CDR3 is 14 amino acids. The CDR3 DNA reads TGTGCCAGCAGCCAAGGGGGCCCTCCTGATACGCAGTATTTT. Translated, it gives CASSQGGPPDTQYF.

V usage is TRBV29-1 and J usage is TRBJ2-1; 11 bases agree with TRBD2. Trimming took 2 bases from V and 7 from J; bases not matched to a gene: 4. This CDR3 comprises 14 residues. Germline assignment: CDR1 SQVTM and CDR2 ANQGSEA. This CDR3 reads CSVERLAGLNEQFF. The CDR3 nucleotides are TGCAGCGTTGAACGACTAGCGGGGTTAAATGAGCAGTTCTTC.

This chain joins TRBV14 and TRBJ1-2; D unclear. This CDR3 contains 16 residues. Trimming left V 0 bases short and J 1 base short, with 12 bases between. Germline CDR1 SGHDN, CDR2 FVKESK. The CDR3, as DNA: TGTGCCAGCAGCCAAGAATTTTTGGCAGTTAACTATGGCTACACCTTC. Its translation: CASSQEFLAVNYGYTF.

The CDR3, as DNA: TGCGCCAGCAGCCAAACTAGGACTAGCAGTGCCTACAATGAGCAGTTCTTC. Translated, it gives CASSQTRTSSAYNEQFF. The chain combines TRBV4-1 with TRBJ2-1; 8 bases match TRBD2. The CDR3 is 17 residues long. The germline gives CDR1 MGHRA, CDR2 YSYEKL. The ends lost 2 bases at V and 2 bases at J; junction bases unmatched: 8.

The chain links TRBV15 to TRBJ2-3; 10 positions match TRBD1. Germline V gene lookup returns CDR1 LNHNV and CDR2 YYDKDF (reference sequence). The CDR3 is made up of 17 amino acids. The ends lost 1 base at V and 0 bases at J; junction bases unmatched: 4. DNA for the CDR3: TGTGCCACCAGCAGAGGACAGGGGGCCGGAAGCACAGATACGCAGTATTTT. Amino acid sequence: CATSRGQGAGSTDTQYF.

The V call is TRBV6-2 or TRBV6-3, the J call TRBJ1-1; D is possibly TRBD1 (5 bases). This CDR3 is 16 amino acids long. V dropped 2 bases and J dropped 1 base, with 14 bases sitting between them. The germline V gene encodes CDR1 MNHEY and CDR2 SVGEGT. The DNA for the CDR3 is TGTGCCAGCAGTTACAGGGCAGGGCGATCGAACACTGAAGCTTTCTTT. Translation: CASSYRAGRSNTEAFF.

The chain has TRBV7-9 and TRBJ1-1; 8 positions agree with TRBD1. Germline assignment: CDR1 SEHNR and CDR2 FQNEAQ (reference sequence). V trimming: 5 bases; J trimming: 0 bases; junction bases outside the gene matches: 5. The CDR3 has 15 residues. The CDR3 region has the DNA TGTGCCAGCAGCCTCCAGGGGGCCCTGAACACTGAAGCTTTCTTT. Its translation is CASSLQGALNTEAFF.